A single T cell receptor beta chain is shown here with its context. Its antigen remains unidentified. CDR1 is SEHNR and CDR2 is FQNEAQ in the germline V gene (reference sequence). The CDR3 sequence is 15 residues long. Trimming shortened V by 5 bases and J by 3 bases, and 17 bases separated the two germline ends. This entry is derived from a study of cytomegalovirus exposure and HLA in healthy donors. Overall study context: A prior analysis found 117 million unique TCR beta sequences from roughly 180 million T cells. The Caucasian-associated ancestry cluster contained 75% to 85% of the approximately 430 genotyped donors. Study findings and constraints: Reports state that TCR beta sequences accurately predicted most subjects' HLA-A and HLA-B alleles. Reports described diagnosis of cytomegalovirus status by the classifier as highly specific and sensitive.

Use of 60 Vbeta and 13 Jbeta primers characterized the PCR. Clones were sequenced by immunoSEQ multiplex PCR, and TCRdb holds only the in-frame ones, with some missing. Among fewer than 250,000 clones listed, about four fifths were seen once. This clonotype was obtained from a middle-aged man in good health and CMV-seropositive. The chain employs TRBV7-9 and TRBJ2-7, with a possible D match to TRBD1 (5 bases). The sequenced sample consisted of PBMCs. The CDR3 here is CASSDQGSLNYEQYF. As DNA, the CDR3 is TGTGCCAGCAGCGACCAGGGCAGTCTCAACTACGAGCAGTACTTC.